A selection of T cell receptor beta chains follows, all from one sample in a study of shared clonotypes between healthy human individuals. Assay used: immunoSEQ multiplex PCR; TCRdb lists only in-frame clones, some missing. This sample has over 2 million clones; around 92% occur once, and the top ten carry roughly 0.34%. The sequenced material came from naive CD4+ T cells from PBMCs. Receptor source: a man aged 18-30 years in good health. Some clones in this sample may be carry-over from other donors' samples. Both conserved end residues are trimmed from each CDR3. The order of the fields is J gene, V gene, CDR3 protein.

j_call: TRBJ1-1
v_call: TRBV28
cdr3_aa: ASRRDRNFEAF

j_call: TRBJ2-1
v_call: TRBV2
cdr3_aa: ASSEIGLGSSYNEQF

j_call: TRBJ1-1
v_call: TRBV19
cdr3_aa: ASSIQPAANTEAF

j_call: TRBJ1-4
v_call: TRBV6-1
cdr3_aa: ASSELDRVNEKLF

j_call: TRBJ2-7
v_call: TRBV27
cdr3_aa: ASSSTGGPAGGPHEQY

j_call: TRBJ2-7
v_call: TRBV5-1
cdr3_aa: ASTRTGTYEQY

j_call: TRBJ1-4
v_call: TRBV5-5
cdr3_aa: ASSPGSLAEKLF

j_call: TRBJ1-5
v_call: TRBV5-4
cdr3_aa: ASSLGGDSNQPQH

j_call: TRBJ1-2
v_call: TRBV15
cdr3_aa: ATSRDTSRAQQGYT

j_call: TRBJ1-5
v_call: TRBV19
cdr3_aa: ASSGTVEQGPQH

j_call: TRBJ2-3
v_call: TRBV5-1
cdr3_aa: ASSVGPYTDTQY

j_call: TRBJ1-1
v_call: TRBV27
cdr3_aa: ASSLSAGSTEAF

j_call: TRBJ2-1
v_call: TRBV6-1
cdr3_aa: ASSGTSGTWNEQF

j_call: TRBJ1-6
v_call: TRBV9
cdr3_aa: ASSDPRQGFASPLH

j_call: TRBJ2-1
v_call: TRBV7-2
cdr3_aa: ASSLGAAYNEQF

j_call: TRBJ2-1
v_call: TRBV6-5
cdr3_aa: ASSLTGTSLTEQF

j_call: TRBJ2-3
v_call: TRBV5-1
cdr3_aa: ASSLAGHTDTQY

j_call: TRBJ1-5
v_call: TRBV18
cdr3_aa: ASSDTGSDQPQH

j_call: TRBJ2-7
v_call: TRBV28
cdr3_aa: ASSFRGGAWGEQY

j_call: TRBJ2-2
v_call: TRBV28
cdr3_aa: ASSLYSIPAGGGTGELF

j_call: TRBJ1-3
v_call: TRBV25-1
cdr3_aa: ASSANPGQGVSGNTIY

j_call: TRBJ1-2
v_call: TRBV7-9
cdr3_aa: ASSPGQAGVYGYT

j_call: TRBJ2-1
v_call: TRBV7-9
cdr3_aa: ASSSRAGTSGSRVL

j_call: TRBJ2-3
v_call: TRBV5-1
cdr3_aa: ASSLVPPTDTQY

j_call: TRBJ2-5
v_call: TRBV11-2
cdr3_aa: ASSGGRAETQY

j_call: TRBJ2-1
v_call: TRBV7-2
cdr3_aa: ASSFAVDNEQF

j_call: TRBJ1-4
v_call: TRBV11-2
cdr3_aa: ASSLPRHTGGDEKLF

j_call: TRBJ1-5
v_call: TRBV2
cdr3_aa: ASTSSSGNQPQH

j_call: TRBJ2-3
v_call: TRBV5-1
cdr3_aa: ASSPTGRGDTQY

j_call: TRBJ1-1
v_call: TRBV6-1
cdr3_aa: ASSEIEISGFEAF

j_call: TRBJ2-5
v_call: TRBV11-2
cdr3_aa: ASSLQIVGQETQY

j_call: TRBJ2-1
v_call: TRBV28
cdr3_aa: ASRSNSGSIYEQF

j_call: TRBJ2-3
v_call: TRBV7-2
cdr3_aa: ASSKANDRTDTQY

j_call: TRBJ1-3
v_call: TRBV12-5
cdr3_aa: ASSPSGSGNTIY

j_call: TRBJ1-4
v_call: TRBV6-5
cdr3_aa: ASSPDVATNEKLF

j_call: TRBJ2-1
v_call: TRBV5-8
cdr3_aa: ASSLGRAYNEQF

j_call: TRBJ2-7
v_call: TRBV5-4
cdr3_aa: ASMPSGSTYEQY

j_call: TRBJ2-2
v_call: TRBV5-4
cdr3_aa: ASSRDQGPTGELF

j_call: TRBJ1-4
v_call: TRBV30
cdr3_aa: AWKHDPQAGLF

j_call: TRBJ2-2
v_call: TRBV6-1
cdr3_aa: ASYRRGAGTGELF

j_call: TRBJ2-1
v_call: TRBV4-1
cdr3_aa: ASSQDRVRPSGYYNEQF

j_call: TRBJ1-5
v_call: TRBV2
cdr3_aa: ASTLLEDQPQH

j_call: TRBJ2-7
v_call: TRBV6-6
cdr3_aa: ASSYAGTYEQY

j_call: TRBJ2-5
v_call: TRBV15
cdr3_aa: ATTPWIGAGGPGYQETQY

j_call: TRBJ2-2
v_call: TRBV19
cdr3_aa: ASSRLDRVETGELF

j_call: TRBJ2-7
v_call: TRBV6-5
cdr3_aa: ASMRDMIREQY

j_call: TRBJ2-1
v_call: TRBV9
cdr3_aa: ASSVGPNNEQF

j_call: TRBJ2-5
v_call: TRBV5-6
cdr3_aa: ASSRRAGGRETQY